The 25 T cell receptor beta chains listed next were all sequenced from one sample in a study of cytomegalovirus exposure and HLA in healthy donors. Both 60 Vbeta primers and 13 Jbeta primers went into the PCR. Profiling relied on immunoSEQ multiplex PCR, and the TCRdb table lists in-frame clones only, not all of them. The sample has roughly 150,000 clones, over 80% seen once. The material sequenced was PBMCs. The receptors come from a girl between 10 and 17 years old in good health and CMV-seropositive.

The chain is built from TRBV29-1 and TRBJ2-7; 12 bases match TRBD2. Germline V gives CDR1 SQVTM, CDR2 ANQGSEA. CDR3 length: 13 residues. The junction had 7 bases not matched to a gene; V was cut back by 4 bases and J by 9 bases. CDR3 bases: TGCAGCGTTGGGGGACTAGCGGGTTCTGGGCAGTACTTC. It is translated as CSVGGLAGSGQYF.

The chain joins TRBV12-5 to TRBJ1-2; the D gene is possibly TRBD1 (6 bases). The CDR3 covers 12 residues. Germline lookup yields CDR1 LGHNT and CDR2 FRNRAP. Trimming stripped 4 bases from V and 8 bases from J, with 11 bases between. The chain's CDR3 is CASGSPGVGYTF. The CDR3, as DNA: TGTGCTAGTGGTTCCCCAGGGGTCGGCTACACCTTC.

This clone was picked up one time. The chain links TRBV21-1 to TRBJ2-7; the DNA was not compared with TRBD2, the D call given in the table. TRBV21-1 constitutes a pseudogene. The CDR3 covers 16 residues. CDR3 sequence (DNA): TGTGCCAGCAGCAAAGCCTGGACTAGCGGCTCCTACGAGCAGTACTTC. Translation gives CASSKAWTSGSYEQYF.

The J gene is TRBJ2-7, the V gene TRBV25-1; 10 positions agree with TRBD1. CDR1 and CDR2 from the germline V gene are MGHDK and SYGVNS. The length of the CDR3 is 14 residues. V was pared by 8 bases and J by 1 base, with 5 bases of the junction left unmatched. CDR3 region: CASGDRGRSYEQYF. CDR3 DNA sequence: TGTGCCAGCGGAGACAGGGGGCGATCCTACGAGCAGTACTTC.

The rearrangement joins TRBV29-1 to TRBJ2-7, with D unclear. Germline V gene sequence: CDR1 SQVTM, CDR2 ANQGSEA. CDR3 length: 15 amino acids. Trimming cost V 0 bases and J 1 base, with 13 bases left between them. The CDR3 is CSVEDPSPPSYEQYF. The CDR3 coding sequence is TGCAGCGTTGAAGATCCTTCCCCCCCGTCCTACGAGCAGTACTTC.

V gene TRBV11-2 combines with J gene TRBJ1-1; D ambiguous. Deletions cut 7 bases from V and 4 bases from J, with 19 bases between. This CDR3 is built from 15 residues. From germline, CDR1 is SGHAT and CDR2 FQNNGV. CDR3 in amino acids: CASIATSHSLTEAFF. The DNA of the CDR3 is TGTGCCAGCATCGCCACGTCTCACAGCCTCACTGAAGCTTTCTTT.

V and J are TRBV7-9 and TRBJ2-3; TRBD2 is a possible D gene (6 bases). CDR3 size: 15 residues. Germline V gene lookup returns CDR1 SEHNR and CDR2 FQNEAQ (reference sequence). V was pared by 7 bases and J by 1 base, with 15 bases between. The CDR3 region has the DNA TGTGCCAGCAACACTCTAGCGTCCCGCACAGATACGCAGTATTTT. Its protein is CASNTLASRTDTQYF. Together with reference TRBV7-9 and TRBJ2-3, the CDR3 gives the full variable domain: DTGVSQNPRHKITKRGQNVTFRCDPISEHNRLYWYRQTLGQGPEFLTYFQNEAQLEKSRLLSDRFSAERPKGSFSTLEIQRTEQGDSAMYLCASNTLASRTDTQYFGPGTRLTVL.

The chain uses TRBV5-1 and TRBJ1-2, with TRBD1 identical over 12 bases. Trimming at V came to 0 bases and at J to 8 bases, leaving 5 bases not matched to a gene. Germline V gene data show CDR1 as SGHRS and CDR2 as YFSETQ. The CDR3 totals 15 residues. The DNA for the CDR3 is TGCGCCAGCAGCTTGGACGGGACAGGGGGCCAAGGCTACACCTTC. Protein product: CASSLDGTGGQGYTF.

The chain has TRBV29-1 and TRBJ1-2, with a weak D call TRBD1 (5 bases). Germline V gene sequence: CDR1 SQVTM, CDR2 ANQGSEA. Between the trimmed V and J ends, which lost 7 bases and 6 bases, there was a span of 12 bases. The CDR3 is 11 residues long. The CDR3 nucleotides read TGCAGCGGGTACGGAGGGGATGGCTACACCTTC. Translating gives CSGYGGDGYTF.

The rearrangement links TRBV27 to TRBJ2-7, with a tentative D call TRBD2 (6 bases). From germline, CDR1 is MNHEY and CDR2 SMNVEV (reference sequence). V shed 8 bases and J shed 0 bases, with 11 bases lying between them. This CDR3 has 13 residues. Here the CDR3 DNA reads TGTGCCAGCGGGGGGTCCCTCTCCTACGAGCAGTACTTC. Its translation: CASGGSLSYEQYF.

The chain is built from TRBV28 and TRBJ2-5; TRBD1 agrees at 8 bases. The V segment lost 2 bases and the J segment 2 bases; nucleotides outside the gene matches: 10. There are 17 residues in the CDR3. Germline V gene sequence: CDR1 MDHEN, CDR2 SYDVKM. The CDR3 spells CASSLHGQGLFQETQYF. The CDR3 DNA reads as TGTGCCAGCAGTTTACACGGACAGGGTTTATTTCAAGAGACCCAGTACTTC.

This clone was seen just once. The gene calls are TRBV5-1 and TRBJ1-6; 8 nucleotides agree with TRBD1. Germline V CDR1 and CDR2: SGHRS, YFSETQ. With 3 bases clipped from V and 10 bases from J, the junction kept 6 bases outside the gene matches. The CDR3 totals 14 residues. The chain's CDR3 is CASSSTTGESPLHF. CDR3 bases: TGCGCCAGCAGCTCCACGACAGGGGAATCACCCCTCCACTTT. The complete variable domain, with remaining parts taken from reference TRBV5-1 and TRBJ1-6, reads KAGVTQTPRYLIKTRGQQVTLSCSPISGHRSVSWYQQTPGQGLQFLFEYFSETQRNKGNFPGRFSGRQFSNSRSEMNVSTLELGDSALYLCASSSTTGESPLHFGNGTRLTVT.

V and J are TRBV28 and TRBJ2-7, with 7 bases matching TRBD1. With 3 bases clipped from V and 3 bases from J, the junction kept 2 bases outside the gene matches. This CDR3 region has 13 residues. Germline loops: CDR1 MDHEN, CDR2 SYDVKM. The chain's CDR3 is CASSLTGSYEQYF. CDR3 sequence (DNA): TGTGCCAGCAGTTTGACAGGGAGCTACGAGCAGTACTTC.

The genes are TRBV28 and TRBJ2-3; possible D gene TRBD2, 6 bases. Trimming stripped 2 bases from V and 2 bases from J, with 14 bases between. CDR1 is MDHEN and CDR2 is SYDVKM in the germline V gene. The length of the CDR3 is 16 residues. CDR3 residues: CASSLRPGVYTDTQYF. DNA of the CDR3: TGTGCCAGCAGTTTACGGCCGGGGGTGTACACAGATACGCAGTATTTT.

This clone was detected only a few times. The CDR3: CASSFIRTSGASSTDTQYF. As DNA, the CDR3 is TGTGCCAGCAGTTTTATTAGGACTAGCGGGGCCTCTAGCACAGATACGCAGTATTTT. The rearrangement uses TRBV27 and TRBJ2-3, with 12 nucleotides matching TRBD2. The ends lost 3 bases at V and 0 bases at J; junction bases unmatched: 10. The CDR3 totals 19 residues. CDR1 is MNHEY, CDR2 SMNVEV, per germline (reference sequence).

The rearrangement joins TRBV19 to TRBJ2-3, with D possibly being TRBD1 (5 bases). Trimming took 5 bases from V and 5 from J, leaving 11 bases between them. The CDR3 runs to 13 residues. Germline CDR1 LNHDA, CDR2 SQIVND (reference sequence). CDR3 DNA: TGTGCCAGTAGTCTGGGGCTAGGAGATACGCAGTATTTT. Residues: CASSLGLGDTQYF.

CDR3 amino acids: CASSLGTGTSAEQFF. Written as DNA, the CDR3 is TGCGCCAGCAGCTTGGGGACCGGGACTAGCGCCGAGCAGTTCTTC. V gene TRBV5-1 combines with J gene TRBJ2-1, with TRBD2 matching 10 bases. Germline-derived CDR1 and CDR2 are SGHRS and YFSETQ. The CDR3 contains 15 residues. J was trimmed by 10 bases and V by 0 bases; bases with no gene match: 7.

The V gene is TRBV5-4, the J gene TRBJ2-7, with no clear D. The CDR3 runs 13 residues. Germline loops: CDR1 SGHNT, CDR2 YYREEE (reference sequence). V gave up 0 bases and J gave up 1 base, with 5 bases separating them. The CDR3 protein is CASSLGASYEQYF. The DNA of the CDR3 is TGTGCCAGCAGCTTGGGGGCATCCTACGAGCAGTACTTC.

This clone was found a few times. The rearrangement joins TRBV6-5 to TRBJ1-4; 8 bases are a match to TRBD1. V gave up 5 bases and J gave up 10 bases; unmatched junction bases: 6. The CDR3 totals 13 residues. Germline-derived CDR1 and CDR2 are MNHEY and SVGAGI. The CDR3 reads CASSRQGRGKLFF. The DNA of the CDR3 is TGTGCCAGCAGTAGACAGGGGAGGGGAAAACTGTTTTTT.

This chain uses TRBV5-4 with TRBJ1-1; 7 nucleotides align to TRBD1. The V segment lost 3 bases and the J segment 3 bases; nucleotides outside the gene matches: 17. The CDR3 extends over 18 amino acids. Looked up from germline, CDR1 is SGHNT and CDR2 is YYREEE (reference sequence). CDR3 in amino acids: CASSSRGRYRGGYTEAFF. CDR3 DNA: TGTGCCAGCAGCTCCCGGGGCCGATACAGGGGAGGTTACACTGAAGCTTTCTTT.

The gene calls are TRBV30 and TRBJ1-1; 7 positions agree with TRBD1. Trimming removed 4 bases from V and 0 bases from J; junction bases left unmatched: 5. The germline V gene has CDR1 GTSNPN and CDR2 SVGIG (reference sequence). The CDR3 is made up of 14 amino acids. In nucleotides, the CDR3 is TGTGCCTGGACCCTGGGGACAGTGAACACTGAAGCTTTCTTT. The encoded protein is CAWTLGTVNTEAFF.

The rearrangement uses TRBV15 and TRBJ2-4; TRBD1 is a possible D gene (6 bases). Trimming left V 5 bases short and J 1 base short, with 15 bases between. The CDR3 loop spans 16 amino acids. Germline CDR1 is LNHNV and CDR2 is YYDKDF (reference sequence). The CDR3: CATSPTGFRAKNIQYF. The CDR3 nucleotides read TGTGCCACCAGCCCAACAGGGTTTCGGGCCAAAAACATTCAGTACTTC.

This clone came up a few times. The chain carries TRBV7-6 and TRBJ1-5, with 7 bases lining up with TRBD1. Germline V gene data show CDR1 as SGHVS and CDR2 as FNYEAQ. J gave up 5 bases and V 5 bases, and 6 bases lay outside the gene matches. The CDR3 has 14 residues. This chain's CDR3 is CASSIGQEDQPQHF. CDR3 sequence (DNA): TGTGCCAGCAGCATAGGACAGGAAGATCAGCCCCAGCATTTT.

CDR3 region: CASSPRQSTNEKLFF. DNA of the CDR3: TGCGCCAGCAGCCCGCGACAGTCAACTAATGAAAAACTGTTTTTT. V and J are TRBV5-1 and TRBJ1-4; D is possibly TRBD1 (5 bases). The CDR3 runs 15 residues. CDR1 SGHRS and CDR2 YFSETQ come from the germline V gene. V lost 4 bases to trimming and J lost 0 bases, with 10 bases between them.

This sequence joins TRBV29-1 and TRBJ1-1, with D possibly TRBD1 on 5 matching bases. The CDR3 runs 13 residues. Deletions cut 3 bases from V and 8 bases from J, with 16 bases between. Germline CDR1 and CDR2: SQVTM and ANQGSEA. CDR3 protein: CSVDGQGYPEAFF. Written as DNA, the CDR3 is TGCAGCGTTGATGGGCAGGGTTATCCAGAAGCTTTCTTT.